A single T cell receptor beta chain is shown here with its context. This record comes from a study of T cell changes during pregnancy in multiple sclerosis. The CDR3 is made up of 16 amino acids. Germline loops: CDR1 LGHNA, CDR2 YNFKEQ. With 1 base clipped from V and 3 bases from J, the junction kept 8 bases outside the gene matches. Sequencing used immunoSEQ multiplex PCR; TCRdb keeps in-frame clones, though not all of them. The data hold over 9,000 clones, with roughly 82% observed a single time. The receptor's source is a female donor in good health, enrolled as a control in a pregnancy study. The sequencing used CD8+ T cells from peripheral blood mononuclear cells, collected after pregnancy. The V and J genes are TRBV4-2 and TRBJ1-2; 7 bases are shared with TRBD1. This chain's CDR3 is CASSQVLTGLDYGYTF. The CDR3 bases are TGTGCCAGCAGCCAAGTCCTGACAGGGTTAGACTATGGCTACACCTTC.